These T cell receptor beta chains were read from a single sample in a study of blood T cells in healthy people across ages. Using its own MiXCR run on the 5' RACE reads, TCRdb lists one record per CDR3 protein. This table holds about 720,000 distinct CDR3 sequences, 20% to 25% found once. The source material was blood. The receptors originated from a man in his sixties or seventies in good health. CDR3s include the opening cysteine and the closing phenylalanine or tryptophan. A D gene is named only where the DNA matches it firmly.

CDR3 protein: CASSWDPTGANVLTF; CDR3 length: 15; D gene: NA; V gene: TRBV7-8
CDR3 protein: CASVTGVSMHEQFF; CDR3 length: 14; D gene: TRBD1; V gene: TRBV28
CDR3 protein: CASSSLSSGNTIYF; CDR3 length: 14; D gene: NA; V gene: TRBV21-1
CDR3 protein: CASSLISTGEQYF; CDR3 length: 13; D gene: NA; V gene: TRBV12-3/TRBV12-4
CDR3 protein: CASSQRKQGGEKLFF; CDR3 length: 15; D gene: NA; V gene: TRBV3-1
CDR3 protein: CASSFLAGFTYNEQFF; CDR3 length: 16; D gene: TRBD2; V gene: TRBV9
CDR3 protein: CASSVAIGSGYTF; CDR3 length: 13; D gene: NA; V gene: TRBV9
CDR3 protein: CASSQGRGGGEQFF; CDR3 length: 14; D gene: NA; V gene: TRBV3-1
CDR3 protein: CASSQRGSNSGNTIYF; CDR3 length: 16; D gene: NA; V gene: TRBV7-2
CDR3 protein: CSVIVFEGYTF; CDR3 length: 11; D gene: NA; V gene: TRBV29-1
CDR3 protein: CATSLGRANEQFF; CDR3 length: 13; D gene: TRBD2; V gene: TRBV2
CDR3 protein: CASSQVAGILTDTQYF; CDR3 length: 16; D gene: TRBD2; V gene: TRBV4-2
CDR3 protein: CSARGVGDTF; CDR3 length: 10; D gene: NA; V gene: TRBV20-1
CDR3 protein: CAGSLEYRANYGYTF; CDR3 length: 15; D gene: NA; V gene: TRBV11-2
CDR3 protein: CASGQDVGQGQETQYF; CDR3 length: 16; D gene: TRBD1; V gene: TRBV3-1
CDR3 protein: CASSLDSGSLKNIQYF; CDR3 length: 16; D gene: TRBD2; V gene: TRBV7-2
CDR3 protein: CASTPSLSPYEQYF; CDR3 length: 14; D gene: NA; V gene: TRBV28
CDR3 protein: CAGDPGRVTGELFF; CDR3 length: 14; D gene: NA; V gene: TRBV5-1
CDR3 protein: CASSPPGGGTGELFF; CDR3 length: 15; D gene: NA; V gene: TRBV18
CDR3 protein: CASSRDRMNYGYTF; CDR3 length: 14; D gene: TRBD1; V gene: TRBV6-5
CDR3 protein: CAISERDTYNEQFF; CDR3 length: 14; D gene: NA; V gene: TRBV10-3
CDR3 protein: CASSVSGANTEAFF; CDR3 length: 14; D gene: NA; V gene: TRBV6-1
CDR3 protein: CSVKRGSYNEQFF; CDR3 length: 13; D gene: NA; V gene: TRBV29-1
CDR3 protein: CASSPQGPSYEQYF; CDR3 length: 14; D gene: NA; V gene: TRBV5-1
CDR3 protein: CSVELFANTGELFF; CDR3 length: 14; D gene: NA; V gene: TRBV29-1
CDR3 protein: CASSRINEQETQYF; CDR3 length: 14; D gene: NA; V gene: TRBV7-2
CDR3 protein: CSAPGSGYGYTF; CDR3 length: 12; D gene: NA; V gene: TRBV20-1
CDR3 protein: CASSLLSGNTGELFF; CDR3 length: 15; D gene: NA; V gene: TRBV5-1
CDR3 protein: CASSLGSPRGGYTF; CDR3 length: 14; D gene: TRBD1; V gene: TRBV7-9
CDR3 protein: CSARVGASMTASPLHF; CDR3 length: 16; D gene: NA; V gene: TRBV20-1
CDR3 protein: CASSSSHLLDTQYF; CDR3 length: 14; D gene: NA; V gene: TRBV7-2
CDR3 protein: CSASPPSGGTYNEQFF; CDR3 length: 16; D gene: TRBD2; V gene: TRBV20-1
CDR3 protein: CSAPGWRITHTQYF; CDR3 length: 14; D gene: NA; V gene: TRBV20-1
CDR3 protein: CASRKGKDYNEQFF; CDR3 length: 14; D gene: NA; V gene: TRBV2
CDR3 protein: CSARGGTSGFGIQYF; CDR3 length: 15; D gene: TRBD2; V gene: TRBV20-1
CDR3 protein: CASGAVDTQYF; CDR3 length: 11; D gene: NA; V gene: TRBV13
CDR3 protein: CASSKSGVYGYTF; CDR3 length: 13; D gene: NA; V gene: TRBV14
CDR3 protein: CASSGTSGRFYNEQFF; CDR3 length: 16; D gene: TRBD2; V gene: TRBV12-3/TRBV12-4
CDR3 protein: CASSVDRANEKLFF; CDR3 length: 14; D gene: TRBD1; V gene: TRBV2
CDR3 protein: CASSEERMTQYF; CDR3 length: 12; D gene: NA; V gene: TRBV6-1
CDR3 protein: CSARGGVAGGLGDTQYF; CDR3 length: 17; D gene: TRBD2; V gene: TRBV20-1
CDR3 protein: CASSFETGGYTF; CDR3 length: 12; D gene: NA; V gene: TRBV7-9
CDR3 protein: CASSVPRLGGAGNEQFF; CDR3 length: 17; D gene: NA; V gene: TRBV9
CDR3 protein: CASTSPPPRDSSGYTF; CDR3 length: 16; D gene: TRBD1; V gene: TRBV7-2
CDR3 protein: CSARVSAGSNSPLHF; CDR3 length: 15; D gene: NA; V gene: TRBV20-1
CDR3 protein: CSARSLSYYGYTF; CDR3 length: 13; D gene: NA; V gene: TRBV20-1
CDR3 protein: CASSLNRGSEQFF; CDR3 length: 13; D gene: NA; V gene: TRBV12-3/TRBV12-4
CDR3 protein: CASSRGLAFYNEQFF; CDR3 length: 15; D gene: TRBD2; V gene: TRBV6-6
CDR3 protein: CASSVNLGEQFF; CDR3 length: 12; D gene: NA; V gene: TRBV2
CDR3 protein: CASSPNAGTSGRGNEQFF; CDR3 length: 18; D gene: TRBD2; V gene: TRBV12-3/TRBV12-4
CDR3 protein: CASSSGQLSTNEKLFF; CDR3 length: 16; D gene: TRBD1; V gene: TRBV7-2
CDR3 protein: CASSARTSGQETQYF; CDR3 length: 15; D gene: TRBD2; V gene: TRBV9
CDR3 protein: CASSRGTDAFF; CDR3 length: 11; D gene: TRBD1; V gene: TRBV12-3/TRBV12-4